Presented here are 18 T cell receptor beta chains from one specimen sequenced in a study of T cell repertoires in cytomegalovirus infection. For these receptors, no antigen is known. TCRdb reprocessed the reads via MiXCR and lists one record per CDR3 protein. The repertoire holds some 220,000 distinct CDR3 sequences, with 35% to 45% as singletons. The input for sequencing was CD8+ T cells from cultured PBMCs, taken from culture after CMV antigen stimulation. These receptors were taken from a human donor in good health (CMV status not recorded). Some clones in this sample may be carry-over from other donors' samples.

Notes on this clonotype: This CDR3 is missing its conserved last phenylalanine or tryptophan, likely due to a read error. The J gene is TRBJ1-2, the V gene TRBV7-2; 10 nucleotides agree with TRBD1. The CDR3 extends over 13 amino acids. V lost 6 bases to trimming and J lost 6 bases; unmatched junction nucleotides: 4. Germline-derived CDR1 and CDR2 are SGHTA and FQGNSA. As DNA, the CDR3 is TGTGCCAGCAGTGCGGGGACAGGGGATGGCTACACCTAC. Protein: CASSAGTGDGYTY.

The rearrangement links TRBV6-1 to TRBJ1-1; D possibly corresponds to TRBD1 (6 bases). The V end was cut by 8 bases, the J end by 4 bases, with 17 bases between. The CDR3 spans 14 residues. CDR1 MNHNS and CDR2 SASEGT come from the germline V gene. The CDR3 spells CASDRTGLGTEAFF. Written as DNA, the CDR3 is TGTGCCAGCGATAGAACAGGGCTGGGCACTGAAGCTTTCTTT.

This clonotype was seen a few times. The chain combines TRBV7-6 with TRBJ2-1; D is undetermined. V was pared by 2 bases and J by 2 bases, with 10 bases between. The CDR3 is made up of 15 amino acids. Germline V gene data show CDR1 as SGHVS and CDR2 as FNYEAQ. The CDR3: CASSLLSVTYNEQFF. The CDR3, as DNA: TGTGCCAGCAGCTTACTGTCAGTTACCTACAATGAGCAGTTCTTC.

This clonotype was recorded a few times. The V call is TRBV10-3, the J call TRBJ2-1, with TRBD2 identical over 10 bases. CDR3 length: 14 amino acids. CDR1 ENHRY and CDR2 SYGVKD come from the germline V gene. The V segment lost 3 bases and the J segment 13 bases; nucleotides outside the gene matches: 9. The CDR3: CAISDSGGPIEQFF. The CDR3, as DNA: TGTGCCATCAGTGATAGCGGGGGGCCTATTGAACAGTTCTTC.

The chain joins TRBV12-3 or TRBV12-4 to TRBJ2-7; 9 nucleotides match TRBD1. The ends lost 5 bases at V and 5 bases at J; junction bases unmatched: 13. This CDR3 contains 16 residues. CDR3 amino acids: CASSPNYPGQGDEQYF. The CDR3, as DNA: TGTGCCAGCAGTCCCAATTACCCGGGACAGGGAGACGAGCAGTACTTC.

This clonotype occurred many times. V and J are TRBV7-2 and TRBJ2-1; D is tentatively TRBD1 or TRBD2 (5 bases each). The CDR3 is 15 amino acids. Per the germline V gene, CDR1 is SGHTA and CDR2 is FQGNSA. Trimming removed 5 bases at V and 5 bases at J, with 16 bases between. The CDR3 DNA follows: TGTGCCAGCAGCGTTTCCGGGACCCCCCACAATGAGCAGTTCTTC. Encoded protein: CASSVSGTPHNEQFF. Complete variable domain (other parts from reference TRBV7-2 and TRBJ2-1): GAGVSQSPSNKVTEKGKDVELRCDPISGHTALYWYRQSLGQGLEFLIYFQGNSAPDKSGLPSDRFSAERTGGSVSTLTIQRTQQEDSAVYLCASSVSGTPHNEQFFGPGTRLTVL.

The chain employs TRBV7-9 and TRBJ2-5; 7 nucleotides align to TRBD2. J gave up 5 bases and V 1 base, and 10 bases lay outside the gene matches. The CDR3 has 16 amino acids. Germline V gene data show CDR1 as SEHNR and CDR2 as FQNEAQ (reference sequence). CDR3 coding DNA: TGTGCCAGCAGCTTAGTGGTGGGAGGGCCGCTTGAGACCCAGTACTTC. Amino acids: CASSLVVGGPLETQYF.

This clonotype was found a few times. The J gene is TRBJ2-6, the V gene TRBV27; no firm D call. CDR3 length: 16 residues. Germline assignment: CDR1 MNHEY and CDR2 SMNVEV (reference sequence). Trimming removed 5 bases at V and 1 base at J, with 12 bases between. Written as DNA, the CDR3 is TGTGCCAGCAGTCTCTATCCCCTTTCTGGGGCCAACGTCCTGACTTTC. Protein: CASSLYPLSGANVLTF.

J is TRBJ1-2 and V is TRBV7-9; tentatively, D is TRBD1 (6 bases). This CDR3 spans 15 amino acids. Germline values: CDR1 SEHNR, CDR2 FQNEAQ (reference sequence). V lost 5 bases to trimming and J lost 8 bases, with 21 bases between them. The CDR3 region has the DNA TGTGCCAGCAGCACCTCGCCTCAGGGGCCAGGGGGCTACACCTTC. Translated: CASSTSPQGPGGYTF.

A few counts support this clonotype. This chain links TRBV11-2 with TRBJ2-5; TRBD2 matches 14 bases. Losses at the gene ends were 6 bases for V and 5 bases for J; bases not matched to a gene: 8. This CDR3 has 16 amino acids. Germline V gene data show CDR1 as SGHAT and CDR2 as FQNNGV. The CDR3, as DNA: TGTGCCAGCAGTCTCGCGGGGACTAGCGGGAGCGAGACCCAGTACTTC. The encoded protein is CASSLAGTSGSETQYF.

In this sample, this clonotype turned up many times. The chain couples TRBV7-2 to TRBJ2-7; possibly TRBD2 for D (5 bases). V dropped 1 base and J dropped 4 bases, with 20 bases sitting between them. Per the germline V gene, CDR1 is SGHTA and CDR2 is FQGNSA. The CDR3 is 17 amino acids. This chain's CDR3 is CASSLGPPLRDSYEQYF. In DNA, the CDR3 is TGTGCCAGCAGCTTAGGTCCCCCCTTGAGGGATAGTTACGAGCAGTACTTC.

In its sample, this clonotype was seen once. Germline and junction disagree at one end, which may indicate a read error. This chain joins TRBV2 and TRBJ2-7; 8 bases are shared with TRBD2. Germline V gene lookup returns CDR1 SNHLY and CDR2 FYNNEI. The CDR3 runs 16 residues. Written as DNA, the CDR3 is TGTGCAAGCGGTCCGGGGCTAGCGGGTCTATCCTACGAGCCGTACTTC. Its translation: CASGPGLAGLSYEPYF.

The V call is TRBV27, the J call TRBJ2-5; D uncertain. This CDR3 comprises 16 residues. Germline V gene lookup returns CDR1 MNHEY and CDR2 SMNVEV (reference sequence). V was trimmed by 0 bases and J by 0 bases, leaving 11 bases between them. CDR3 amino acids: CASSLSVRNNQETQYF. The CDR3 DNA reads TGTGCCAGCAGTTTATCGGTTCGGAACAACCAAGAGACCCAGTACTTC.

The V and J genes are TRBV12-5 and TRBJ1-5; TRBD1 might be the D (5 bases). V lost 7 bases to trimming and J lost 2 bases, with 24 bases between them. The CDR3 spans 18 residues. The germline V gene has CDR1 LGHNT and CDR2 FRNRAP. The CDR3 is CASAIRVRAGIGNQPQHF. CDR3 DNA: TGTGCTAGTGCCATTCGGGTGAGGGCAGGGATAGGCAATCAGCCCCAGCATTTT.

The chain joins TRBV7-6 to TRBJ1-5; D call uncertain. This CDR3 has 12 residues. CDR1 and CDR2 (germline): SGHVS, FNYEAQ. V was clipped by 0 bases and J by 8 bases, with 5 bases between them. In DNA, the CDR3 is TGTGCCAGCAGCTTAGCGGACGAGCCCCAGCATTTT. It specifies CASSLADEPQHF.

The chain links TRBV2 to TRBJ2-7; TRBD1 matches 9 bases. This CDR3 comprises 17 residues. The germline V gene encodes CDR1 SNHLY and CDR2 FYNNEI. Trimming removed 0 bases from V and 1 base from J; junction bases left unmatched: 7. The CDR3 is CASSEAWSGTGSYEQYF. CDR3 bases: TGTGCCAGCAGTGAAGCGTGGAGCGGGACAGGGTCCTACGAGCAGTACTTC. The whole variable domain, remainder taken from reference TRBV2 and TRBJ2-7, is EPEVTQTPSHQVTQMGQEVILRCVPISNHLYFYWYRQILGQKVEFLVSFYNNEISEKSEIFDDQFSVERPDGSNFTLKIRSTKLEDSAMYFCASSEAWSGTGSYEQYFGPGTRLTVT.

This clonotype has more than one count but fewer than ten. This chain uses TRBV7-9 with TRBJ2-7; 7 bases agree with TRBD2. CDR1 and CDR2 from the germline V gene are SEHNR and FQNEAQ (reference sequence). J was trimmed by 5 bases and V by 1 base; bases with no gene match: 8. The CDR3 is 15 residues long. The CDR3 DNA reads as TGTGCCAGCAGCTTAGGAGCGGGACTCGTCGACGAGCAGTACTTC. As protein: CASSLGAGLVDEQYF.

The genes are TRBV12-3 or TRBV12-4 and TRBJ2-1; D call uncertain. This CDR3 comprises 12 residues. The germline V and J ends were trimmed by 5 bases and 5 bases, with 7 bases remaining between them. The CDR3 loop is CASSLFDNEQFF. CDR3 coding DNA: TGTGCCAGCAGTCTCTTCGACAATGAGCAGTTCTTC.